This TCR beta chain was sequenced during a study of OX40 agonist ivuxolimab in advanced cancers. Study-level background: Subjects had a mean age of around 60 years, with a range of roughly 20 to 80; just over 80% were male. Of the participants, approximately 40% had some prior anti-PD-1, anti-PD-L1 or anti-CTLA-4 therapy, which was allowed.

The data were produced by immunoSEQ multiplex PCR, yet TCRdb's version contains in-frame clones alone and is incomplete. The table includes tens of thousands of clones, roughly 92% detected once. On this clone itself: Its antigen is unidentified.

With 0 bases removed from V and 5 bases from J, the gap between germline ends came to 13 bases. CDR3 size: 15 residues. The germline V gene encodes CDR1 SGHRS and CDR2 YFSETQ. General study results and limits: CD8+ T cells were the subset that, on average, had more expanded clones than CD4+.

The TCR originated in an adult with an advanced solid tumor such as melanoma, head and neck, liver or kidney cancer. The sample here was CD4+ or CD8+ T cells sorted from blood, taken in a trial of the OX40 agonist ivuxolimab. The rearrangement uses TRBV5-1 and TRBJ2-3, with D possibly TRBD1 on 6 matching bases. The DNA for the CDR3 is TGCGCCAGCAGCTTGGGCACAGGGCCTGGAGATACGCAGTATTTT. The encoded protein is CASSLGTGPGDTQYF.